This TCR beta chain stems from a study of technical replicates of blood from a handful of donors (dated by TCRdb to 2017 to 2019). As encoded in the germline V gene, CDR1 is SGHRS while CDR2 is YFSETQ. Trimming takes 2 bases from V and 0 bases from J, and the germline ends sit 14 bases apart. From cysteine to phenylalanine, the CDR3 is 16 amino acids long. Only the CDR3 portion is preserved as DNA: 48 bases, with reading frame beginning at the first base. Libraries were built with the immunoSEQ multiplex PCR assay. Sourced from immuneACCESS, this table was stored by TCRdb with only in-frame sequences that have V and J called. A share of the clones is absent; for the studies checked, an unresolved V gene accounts for under half, and the remainder has no known explanation. The table for this sample lists 12,000 or so clones; 60% to 80% of them were counted only once. Just over 14% of the sample is held by the ten biggest clonotypes.

This clone came up a few times. Its antigen target is currently unknown. No much larger clone is present one base from it, and per-base qualities are unavailable. The sequenced sample consisted of PBMCs. The chain couples TRBV5-1 to TRBJ1-1, with TRBD1 tentatively as D gene (5 bases match). The source is a human donor in good health. CDR3 reads: CASSFRQIAMNTEAFF. The DNA is TGCGCCAGCAGCTTTCGACAGATCGCAATGAACACTGAAGCTTTCTTT.